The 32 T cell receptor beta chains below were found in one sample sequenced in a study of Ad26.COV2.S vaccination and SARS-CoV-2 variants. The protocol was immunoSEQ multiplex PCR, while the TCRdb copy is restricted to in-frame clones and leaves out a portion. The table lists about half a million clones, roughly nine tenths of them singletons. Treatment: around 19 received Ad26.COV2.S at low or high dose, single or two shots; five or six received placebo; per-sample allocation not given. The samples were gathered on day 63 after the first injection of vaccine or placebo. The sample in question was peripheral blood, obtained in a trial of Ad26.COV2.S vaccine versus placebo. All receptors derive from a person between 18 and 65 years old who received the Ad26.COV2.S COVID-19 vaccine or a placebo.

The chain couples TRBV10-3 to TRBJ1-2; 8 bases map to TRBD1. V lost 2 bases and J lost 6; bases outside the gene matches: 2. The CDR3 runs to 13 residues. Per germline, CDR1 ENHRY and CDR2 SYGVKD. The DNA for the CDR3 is TGTGCCATCAGTGAGGGGACAGGTGATGGCTACACCTTC. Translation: CAISEGTGDGYTF.

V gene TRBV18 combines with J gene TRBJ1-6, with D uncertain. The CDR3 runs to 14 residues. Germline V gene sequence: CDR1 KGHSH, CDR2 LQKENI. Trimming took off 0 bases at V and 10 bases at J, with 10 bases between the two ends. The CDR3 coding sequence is TGTGCCAGCTCACCACCGGCAACTCGCTCACCCCTCCACTTT. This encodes CASSPPATRSPLHF.

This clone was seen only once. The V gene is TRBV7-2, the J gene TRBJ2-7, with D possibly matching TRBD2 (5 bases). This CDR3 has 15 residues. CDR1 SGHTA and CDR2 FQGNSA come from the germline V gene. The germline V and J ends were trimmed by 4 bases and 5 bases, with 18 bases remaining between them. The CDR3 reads CASSSSYQSWNEQYF. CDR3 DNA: TGTGCCAGCAGCTCTAGCTACCAGTCGTGGAACGAGCAGTACTTC.

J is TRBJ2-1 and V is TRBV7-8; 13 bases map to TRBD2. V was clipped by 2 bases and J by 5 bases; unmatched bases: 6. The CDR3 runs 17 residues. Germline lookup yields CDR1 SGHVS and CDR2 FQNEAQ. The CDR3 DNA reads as TGTGCCAGCAGCTTAACGTGGACTAGCGGGGGCAACAATGAGCAGTTCTTC. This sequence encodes CASSLTWTSGGNNEQFF.

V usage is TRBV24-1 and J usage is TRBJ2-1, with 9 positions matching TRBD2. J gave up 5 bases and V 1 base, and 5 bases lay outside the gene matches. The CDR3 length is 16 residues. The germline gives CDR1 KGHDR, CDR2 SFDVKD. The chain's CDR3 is CATSDFTTSGNNEQFF. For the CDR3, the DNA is TGTGCCACCAGTGATTTCACGACTAGCGGTAACAATGAGCAGTTCTTC.

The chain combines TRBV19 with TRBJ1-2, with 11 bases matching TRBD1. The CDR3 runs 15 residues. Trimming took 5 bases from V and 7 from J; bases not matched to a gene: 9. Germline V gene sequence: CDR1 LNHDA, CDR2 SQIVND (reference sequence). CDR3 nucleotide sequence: TGTGCCAGTAGTGTACTCGGACAGGGGGCTGGTGGCTACACCTTC. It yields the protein CASSVLGQGAGGYTF.

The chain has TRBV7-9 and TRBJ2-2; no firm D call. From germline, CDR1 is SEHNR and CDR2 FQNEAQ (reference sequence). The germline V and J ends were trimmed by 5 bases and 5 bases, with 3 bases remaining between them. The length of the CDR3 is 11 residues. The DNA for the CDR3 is TGTGCCAGCAGCGCGACCGGGGAGCTGTTTTTT. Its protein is CASSATGELFF. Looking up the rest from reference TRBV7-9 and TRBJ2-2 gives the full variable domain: DTGVSQNPRHKITKRGQNVTFRCDPISEHNRLYWYRQTLGQGPEFLTYFQNEAQLEKSRLLSDRFSAERPKGSFSTLEIQRTEQGDSAMYLCASSATGELFFGEGSRLTVL.

The CDR3 loop reads CASSATGQGLGTEAFF. The CDR3 nucleotides are TGTGCCAGCTCAGCCACGGGACAGGGGCTGGGTACTGAAGCTTTCTTT. The V gene is TRBV18, the J gene TRBJ1-1, with TRBD1 matching over 10 bases. Germline values: CDR1 KGHSH, CDR2 LQKENI. The ends lost 5 bases at V and 5 bases at J; junction bases unmatched: 11. The CDR3 totals 16 residues.

The CDR3: CASSTLGAVANTIYF. CDR3 nucleotides: TGTGCCAGCAGCACTCTAGGAGCTGTGGCGAACACCATATATTTT. This chain connects TRBV7-9 to TRBJ1-3; no clear D gene. Germline V gene sequence: CDR1 SEHNR, CDR2 FQNEAQ (reference sequence). Trimming cost V 5 bases and J 7 bases, with 18 bases left between them. The CDR3 runs to 15 residues.

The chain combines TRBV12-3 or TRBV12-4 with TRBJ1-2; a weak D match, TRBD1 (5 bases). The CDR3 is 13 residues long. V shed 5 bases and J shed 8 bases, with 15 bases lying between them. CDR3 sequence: CASSSQGVGGYTF. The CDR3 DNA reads TGTGCCAGCAGTAGTCAGGGCGTCGGGGGCTACACCTTC.

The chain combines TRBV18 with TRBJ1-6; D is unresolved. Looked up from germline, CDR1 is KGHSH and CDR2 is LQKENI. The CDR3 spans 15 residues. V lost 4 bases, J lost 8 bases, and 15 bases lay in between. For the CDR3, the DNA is TGTGCCAGCTCACTCCGGGAGCCTAGGGATTCACCCCTCCACTTT. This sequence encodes CASSLREPRDSPLHF.

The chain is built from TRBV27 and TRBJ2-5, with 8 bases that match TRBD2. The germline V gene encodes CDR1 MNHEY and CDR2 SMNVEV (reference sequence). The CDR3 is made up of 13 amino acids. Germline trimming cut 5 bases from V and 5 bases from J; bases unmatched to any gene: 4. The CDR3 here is CASSQAGVETQYF. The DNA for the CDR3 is TGTGCCAGCAGTCAAGCGGGAGTGGAGACCCAGTACTTC.

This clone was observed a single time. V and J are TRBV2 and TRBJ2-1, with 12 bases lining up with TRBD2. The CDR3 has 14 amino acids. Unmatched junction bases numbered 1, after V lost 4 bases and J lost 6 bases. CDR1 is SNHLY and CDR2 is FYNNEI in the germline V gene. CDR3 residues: CASSGLAGVNEQFF. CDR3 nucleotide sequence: TGTGCCAGCAGTGGACTAGCGGGAGTCAATGAGCAGTTCTTC.

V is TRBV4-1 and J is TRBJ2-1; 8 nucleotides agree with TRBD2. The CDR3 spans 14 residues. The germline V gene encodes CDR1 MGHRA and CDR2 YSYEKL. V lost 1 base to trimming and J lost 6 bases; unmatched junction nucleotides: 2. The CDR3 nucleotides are TGCGCCAGCAGCCAAGGGACTAGCATCAATGAGCAGTTCTTC. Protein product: CASSQGTSINEQFF.

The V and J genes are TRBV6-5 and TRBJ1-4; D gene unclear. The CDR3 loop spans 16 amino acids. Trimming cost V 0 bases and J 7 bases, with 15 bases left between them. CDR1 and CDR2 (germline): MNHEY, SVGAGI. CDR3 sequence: CASSYSPPGFSEKLFF. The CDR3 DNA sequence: TGTGCCAGCAGTTACTCCCCCCCCGGGTTTAGTGAAAAACTGTTTTTT.

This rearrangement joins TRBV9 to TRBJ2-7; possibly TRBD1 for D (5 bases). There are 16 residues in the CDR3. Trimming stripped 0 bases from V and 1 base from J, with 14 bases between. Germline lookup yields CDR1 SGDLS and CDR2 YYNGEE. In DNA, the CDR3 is TGTGCCAGCAGCGTAGGCTCAGGGAAAAGGTCCTACGAGCAGTACTTC. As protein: CASSVGSGKRSYEQYF.

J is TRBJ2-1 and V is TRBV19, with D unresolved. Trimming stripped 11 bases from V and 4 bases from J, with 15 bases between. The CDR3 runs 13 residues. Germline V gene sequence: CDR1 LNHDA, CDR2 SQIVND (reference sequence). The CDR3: CAPYEALYNEQFF. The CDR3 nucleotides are TGTGCCCCGTATGAGGCACTGTACAATGAGCAGTTCTTC.

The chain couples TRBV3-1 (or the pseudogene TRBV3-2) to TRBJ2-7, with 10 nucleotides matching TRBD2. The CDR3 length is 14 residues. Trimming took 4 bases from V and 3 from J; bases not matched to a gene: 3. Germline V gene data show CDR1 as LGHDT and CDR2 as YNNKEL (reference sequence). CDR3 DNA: TGTGCCAGCAGCCGCGGACTAGCGGTCTACGAGCAGTACTTC. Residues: CASSRGLAVYEQYF.

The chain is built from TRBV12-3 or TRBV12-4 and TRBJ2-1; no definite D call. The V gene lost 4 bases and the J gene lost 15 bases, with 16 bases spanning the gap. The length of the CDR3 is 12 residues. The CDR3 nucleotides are TGTGCCAGCAGTTACGCCGGGTTCTGGAGGTTCTTC. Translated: CASSYAGFWRFF.

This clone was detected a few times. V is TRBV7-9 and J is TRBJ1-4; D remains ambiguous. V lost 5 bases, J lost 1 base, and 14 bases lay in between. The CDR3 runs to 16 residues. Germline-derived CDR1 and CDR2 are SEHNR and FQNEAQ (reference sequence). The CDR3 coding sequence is TGTGCCAGCAGCCCCTACTATGGGGTAACTAATGAAAAACTGTTTTTT. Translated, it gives CASSPYYGVTNEKLFF.

The CDR3 nucleotides read TGCAGTGCTCCCCTCTATTACGAGCAGTACTTC. This sequence encodes CSAPLYYEQYF. The chain couples TRBV20-1 to TRBJ2-7; D gene ambiguous. CDR1 is DFQATT and CDR2 is SNEGSKA in the germline V gene (reference sequence). The CDR3 has 11 residues. The V end was cut by 5 bases, the J end by 4 bases, with 9 bases between.

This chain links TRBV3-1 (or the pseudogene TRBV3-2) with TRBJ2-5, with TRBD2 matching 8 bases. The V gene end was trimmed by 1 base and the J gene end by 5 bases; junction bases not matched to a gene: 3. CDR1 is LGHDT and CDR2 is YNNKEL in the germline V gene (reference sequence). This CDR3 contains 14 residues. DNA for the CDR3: TGTGCCAGCAGCCAAGGGCGACTAGCGGAGACCCAGTACTTC. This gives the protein CASSQGRLAETQYF.

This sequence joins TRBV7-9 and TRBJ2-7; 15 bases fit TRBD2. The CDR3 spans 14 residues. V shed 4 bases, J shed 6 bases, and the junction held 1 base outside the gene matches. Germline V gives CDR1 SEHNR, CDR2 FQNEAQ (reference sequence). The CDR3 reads CASSSGLAGGEQYF. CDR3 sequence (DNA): TGTGCCAGCAGCTCGGGACTAGCGGGAGGCGAGCAGTACTTC.

The CDR3 loop is CASSQALQGTSGNTIYF. The CDR3 DNA follows: TGCGCCAGCAGCCAAGCCCTACAGGGAACCTCTGGAAACACCATATATTTT. The chain employs TRBV4-3 and TRBJ1-3, with D perhaps matching TRBD1 (6 bases). Germline V CDR1 and CDR2: LGHNA, YSLEER. Trimming removed 1 base from V and 0 bases from J, with 13 bases in between. The CDR3 loop spans 17 amino acids.

DNA of the CDR3: TGTGCCAGCAGTTGGGCGGCCGGCGGCCTCCACTTT. It yields the protein CASSWAAGGLHF. This chain links TRBV28 with TRBJ1-6; no firm D call. The CDR3 is made up of 12 amino acids. Trimming pared 4 bases from V and 15 bases from J, leaving 13 bases between. CDR1 MDHEN and CDR2 SYDVKM come from the germline V gene.

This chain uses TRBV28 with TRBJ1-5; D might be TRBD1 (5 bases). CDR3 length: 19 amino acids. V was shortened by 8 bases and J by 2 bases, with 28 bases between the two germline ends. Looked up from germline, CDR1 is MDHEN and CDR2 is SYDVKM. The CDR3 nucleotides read TGTGCCAGCGGACAATATTTGCGGGGTAGGGCTGAGGGCAATCAGCCCCAGCATTTT. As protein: CASGQYLRGRAEGNQPQHF. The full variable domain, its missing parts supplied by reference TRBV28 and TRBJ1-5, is DVKVTQSSRYLVKRTGEKVFLECVQDMDHENMFWYRQDPGLGLRLIYFSYDVKMKEKGDIPEGYSVSREKKERFSLILESASTNQTSMYLCASGQYLRGRAEGNQPQHFGDGTRLSIL.

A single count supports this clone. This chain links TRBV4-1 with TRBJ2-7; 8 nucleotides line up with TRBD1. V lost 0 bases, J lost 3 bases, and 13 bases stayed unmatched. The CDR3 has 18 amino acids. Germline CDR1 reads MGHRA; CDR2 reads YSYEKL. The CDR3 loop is CASSQDMAAYRGSYEQYF. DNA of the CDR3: TGCGCCAGCAGCCAAGATATGGCGGCGTACAGGGGGAGCTACGAGCAGTACTTC.

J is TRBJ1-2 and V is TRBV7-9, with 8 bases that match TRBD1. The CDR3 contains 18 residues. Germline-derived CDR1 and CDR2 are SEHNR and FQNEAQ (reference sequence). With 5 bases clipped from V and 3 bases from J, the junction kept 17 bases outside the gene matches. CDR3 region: CASSHPGQEGLPHYGYTF. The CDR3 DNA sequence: TGTGCCAGCAGCCACCCGGGACAGGAGGGACTCCCTCACTATGGCTACACCTTC.

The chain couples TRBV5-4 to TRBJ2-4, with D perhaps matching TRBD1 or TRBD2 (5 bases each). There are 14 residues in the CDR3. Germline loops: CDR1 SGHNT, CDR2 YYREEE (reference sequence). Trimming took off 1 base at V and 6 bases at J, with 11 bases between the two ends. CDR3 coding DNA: TGTGCCAGCAGCTTGTCGGGGACCCCAAACATTCAGTACTTC. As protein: CASSLSGTPNIQYF.

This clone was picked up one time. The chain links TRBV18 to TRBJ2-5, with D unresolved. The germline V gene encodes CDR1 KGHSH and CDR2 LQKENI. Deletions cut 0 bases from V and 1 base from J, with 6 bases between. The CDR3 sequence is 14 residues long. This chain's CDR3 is CASSPPSSQETQYF. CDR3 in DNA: TGTGCCAGCTCACCACCATCCAGCCAAGAGACCCAGTACTTC.

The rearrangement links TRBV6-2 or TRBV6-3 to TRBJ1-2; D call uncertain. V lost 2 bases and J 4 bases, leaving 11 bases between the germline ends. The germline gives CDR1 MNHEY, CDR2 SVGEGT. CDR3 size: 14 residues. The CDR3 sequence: CASSYRGSFYGYTF. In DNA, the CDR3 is TGTGCCAGCAGTTACCGAGGATCATTCTATGGCTACACCTTC.

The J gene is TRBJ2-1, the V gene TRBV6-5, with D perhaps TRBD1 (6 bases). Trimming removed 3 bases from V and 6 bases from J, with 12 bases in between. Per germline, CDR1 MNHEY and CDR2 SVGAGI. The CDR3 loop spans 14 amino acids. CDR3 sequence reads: CASSYAGARNEQFF. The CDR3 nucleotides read TGTGCCAGCAGTTATGCAGGGGCCCGCAATGAGCAGTTCTTC.